These T cell receptor beta chains were read from a single sample in a study of identical twins. MiXCR was run by TCRdb on the 5' RACE reads, yielding one entry per CDR3 protein. Among 200,000 to 250,000 distinct CDR3 sequences listed, about 7.5% were seen once. These data also featured in a second study, about yellow fever vaccine responses in identical twins.

The source material was memory (CD45RO+) T cells sorted from blood. The receptors were gathered from a woman aged 18-30 years in good health. The CDR3 runs from the conserved cysteine through the conserved F or W. The D gene is left open where the match is weak. Clone size appears in some rows only: once, few, many, or a class for an expanded clone.

J: TRBJ2-1
V: TRBV28
D: TRBD2
size: few
DNA: TGTGCCAGCAGTTCCCAAAGCGGGAGGGTCAATGAGCAGTTCTTC
CDR3: CASSSQSGRVNEQFF

J: TRBJ2-7
V: TRBV29-1
D: .
size: many
DNA: TGCAGCGTCAGGGAGAGGGCCTACGAGCAGTACTTC
CDR3: CSVRERAYEQYF

J: TRBJ2-4
V: TRBV7-8
D: .
size: many
DNA: TGTGCCAAAAACATTCAGTACTTC
CDR3: CAKNIQYF

J: TRBJ1-2
V: TRBV16
D: .
size: many
DNA: TGTGCCAGCAGCCTTATGATGGGGAAGGACTATGGCTACACCTTC
CDR3: CASSLMMGKDYGYTF

J: TRBJ2-3
V: TRBV29-1
D: TRBD2
size: many
DNA: TGCAGCGTTGATGTAGCGGGAGGGGCAGATACGCAGTATTTT
CDR3: CSVDVAGGADTQYF

J: TRBJ2-3
V: TRBV11-2
D: TRBD2
size: few
DNA: TGTGCCAGCAGCCCATCAGCGGGGGGGCCTAATACGCAGTATTTT
CDR3: CASSPSAGGPNTQYF

J: TRBJ2-5
V: TRBV4-2
D: .
size: few
DNA: TGTGCCAGCAGCCCCTACGACAATTACCAAGAGACCCAGTACTTC
CDR3: CASSPYDNYQETQYF

J: TRBJ1-1
V: TRBV12-3/TRBV12-4
D: .
size: .
DNA: TGTGCCAGCAGTGCGTCGGACGGTGAAGACACTGAAGCTTTCTTT
CDR3: CASSASDGEDTEAFF

J: TRBJ1-4
V: TRBV4-2
D: .
size: .
DNA: TGTGCCAGCAGCCAGGATCCCGGGGGTCTGGTAGATGAAAAACTGTTTTTT
CDR3: CASSQDPGGLVDEKLFF

J: TRBJ2-5
V: TRBV5-1
D: TRBD2
size: few
DNA: TGCGCCAGCAGTCGAGGGACTAGCGGGACAGAGACCCAGTACTTC
CDR3: CASSRGTSGTETQYF

J: TRBJ2-3
V: TRBV2
D: .
size: .
DNA: TGTGCCAGCGGTGGCACAGATACGCAGTATTTT
CDR3: CASGGTDTQYF

J: TRBJ2-3
V: TRBV6-2/TRBV6-3
D: .
size: .
DNA: TGTGCCAGCAGTTACTCGACGCAAGCCACAGATACGCAGTATTTT
CDR3: CASSYSTQATDTQYF

J: TRBJ2-3
V: TRBV5-1
D: .
size: .
DNA: TGCGCCAGCAGACCGGGGGGCAGGACAGATACGCAGTATTTT
CDR3: CASRPGGRTDTQYF

J: TRBJ2-2
V: TRBV7-2
D: .
size: many
DNA: TGTGCCAACGGGGCAGGGGACACCGGGGAGCTGTTTTTT
CDR3: CANGAGDTGELFF

J: TRBJ1-1
V: TRBV29-1
D: TRBD1
size: few
DNA: TGCAGCGTCGGACAGGGTTATAAGAACACTGAAGCTTTCTTT
CDR3: CSVGQGYKNTEAFF

J: TRBJ2-5
V: TRBV20-1
D: .
size: many
DNA: TGCAGTGCGAGACCCGGGCAGGAAGGCACCCAGTACTTC
CDR3: CSARPGQEGTQYF

J: TRBJ2-3
V: TRBV2
D: TRBD2
size: many
DNA: TGTGCCAGCAGTGAGAGCTCGAGCGGGGTAATCACAGATACGCAGTATTTT
CDR3: CASSESSSGVITDTQYF

J: TRBJ2-1
V: TRBV6-2/TRBV6-3
D: .
size: few
DNA: TGTGCCACGTGCCACCCTCCAGGGGTGAGCTCCTACAATGAGCAGTTCTTC
CDR3: CATCHPPGVSSYNEQFF

J: TRBJ2-3
V: TRBV12-3/TRBV12-4
D: TRBD2
size: many
DNA: TGTGCCAGCCCCCCGAGGGCTAGCGGGAGCACAGATACGCAGTATTTT
CDR3: CASPPRASGSTDTQYF

J: TRBJ2-2
V: TRBV11-3
D: TRBD1
size: few
DNA: TGTGCCAGCAGCTTAGGACAGGGGACCACCGGGGAGCTGTTTTTT
CDR3: CASSLGQGTTGELFF

J: TRBJ2-5
V: TRBV7-2
D: TRBD2
size: many
DNA: TGTGCCAGCAGCAAAGGGACTAGCGGGCGAGAGACCCAGTACTTC
CDR3: CASSKGTSGRETQYF

J: TRBJ2-7
V: TRBV6-5
D: .
size: .
DNA: TGTGCCAGCAGTTCAAAACTGGATTTCTACGAGCAGTACTTC
CDR3: CASSSKLDFYEQYF

J: TRBJ2-2
V: TRBV30
D: .
size: few
DNA: TGTGCCTGGAGGGGGCTAGAGTACACCGGGGAGCTGTTTTTT
CDR3: CAWRGLEYTGELFF

J: TRBJ1-1
V: TRBV3-1
D: .
size: many
DNA: TGTGCCAGCAGCCGGCGACAGATGAACACTGAAGCTTTCTTT
CDR3: CASSRRQMNTEAFF

J: TRBJ1-5
V: TRBV20-1
D: .
size: .
DNA: TGCAGTGCTACTAACCGGGGTTCCAATCAGCCCCAGCATTTT
CDR3: CSATNRGSNQPQHF

J: TRBJ2-7
V: TRBV7-9
D: TRBD2
size: many
DNA: TGTGCCAGCGCGGGATTGGCGGGAGGGTACGAGCAGTACTTC
CDR3: CASAGLAGGYEQYF

J: TRBJ1-6
V: TRBV27
D: .
size: many
DNA: TGTGCCAGCAGCCTTGTGATTAATTCACCCCTCCACTTT
CDR3: CASSLVINSPLHF

J: TRBJ2-2
V: TRBV11-3
D: .
size: many
DNA: TGTGCCAGCAGCCGAGGAACTAGCGGGGAGCTGTTTTTT
CDR3: CASSRGTSGELFF

J: TRBJ2-1
V: TRBV3-1
D: .
size: many
DNA: TGTGCCAGCAGCCAAGAACCTAATGAGCAGTTCTTC
CDR3: CASSQEPNEQFF

J: TRBJ1-4
V: TRBV6-5
D: .
size: few
DNA: TGTGCCAGCAGTTACTCTTGGGACGGGAATGAAAAACTGTTTTTT
CDR3: CASSYSWDGNEKLFF

J: TRBJ2-3
V: TRBV7-2
D: TRBD2
size: .
DNA: TGTACCAGCAGCTCTGGACTAGCGGGGGGCACAGATACGCAGTATTTT
CDR3: CTSSSGLAGGTDTQYF

J: TRBJ2-7
V: TRBV4-1
D: TRBD1
size: .
DNA: TGCGCCAGCAGCCAAGGAGGGGGCTTGGACGAGCAGTACTTC
CDR3: CASSQGGGLDEQYF

J: TRBJ1-1
V: TRBV7-6
D: TRBD1
size: few
DNA: TGTGCCAGCAGCTTACGACAGGGGGAAACTGAAGCTTTCTTT
CDR3: CASSLRQGETEAFF